This is a list of T cell receptor beta chains from one sample in a study of control samples from healthy donors and cancer patients. TCRdb's table, derived via immunoSEQ multiplex PCR, lists solely in-frame clones and lacks some. The sample lists roughly 400,000 clones; 90% were seen once. Sample: PBMCs. These receptors all come from a man aged 35 to 55 with head and neck cancer. Both conserved end residues are part of each CDR3. A D gene is named only where the DNA matches it firmly.

V gene	J gene	D gene	CDR3 protein	CDR3 DNA
TRBV2	TRBJ1-1	.	CASTWTDLNTEAFF	TGTGCCAGCACCTGGACAGATTTGAACACTGAAGCTTTCTTT
TRBV6-1	TRBJ1-6	.	CASSEARLVLHF	TGTGCCAGCAGTGAAGCAAGGTTAGTCCTCCACTTT
TRBV12-3/TRBV12-4	TRBJ2-7	.	CASGGSSYEQYF	TGTGCCAGCGGTGGGAGCTCCTACGAGCAGTACTTC
TRBV30	TRBJ2-1	TRBD2	CAWTRDIRTSGTYNEQFF	TGTGCCTGGACCCGCGACATTCGGACTAGCGGGACGTACAATGAGCAGTTCTTC
TRBV9	TRBJ1-1	.	CASSETDRLSTEAFF	TGTGCCAGCAGCGAGACCGACAGGCTCAGCACTGAAGCTTTCTTT
TRBV5-1	TRBJ2-3	.	CASSLAAGNTDTQYF	TGCGCCAGCAGCTTGGCGGCAGGTAACACAGATACGCAGTATTTT
TRBV11-3	TRBJ1-6	TRBD1	CASSLGQGNSPLHF	TGTGCCAGCAGCCTTGGACAGGGTAATTCACCCCTCCACTTT
TRBV9	TRBJ2-2	.	CASSETRDRNTGELFF	TGTGCCAGCAGCGAGACCCGGGACCGCAACACCGGGGAGCTGTTTTTT
TRBV9	TRBJ2-4	TRBD2	CASSPRPGLAGGSKNIQYF	TGTGCCAGCAGCCCCCGCCCAGGACTAGCGGGGGGGTCCAAAAACATTCAGTACTTC
TRBV19	TRBJ1-2	.	CASGYRANYGYTF	TGTGCCAGTGGGTACAGGGCTAACTATGGCTACACCTTC
TRBV6-1	TRBJ1-1	.	CASSEAAILGGTHAFF	TGTGCCAGCAGTGAAGCGGCCATCTTGGGGGGGACACACGCTTTCTTT
TRBV5-1	TRBJ1-1	.	CASSSSREGTEAFF	TGCGCCAGCAGCTCTTCTAGGGAGGGCACTGAAGCTTTCTTT
TRBV4-3	TRBJ1-1	.	CASSQDVRNTEAFF	TGCGCCAGCAGCCAAGATGTCCGGAACACTGAAGCTTTCTTT
TRBV30	TRBJ1-6	.	CAWARDNSPLHF	TGTGCCTGGGCCAGAGATAATTCACCCCTCCACTTT
TRBV5-1	TRBJ1-1	.	CASSLDDTEAFF	TGCGCCAGCAGCTTGGATGACACTGAAGCTTTCTTT